This TCR beta chain stems from a study of shared clonotypes between healthy human individuals. Findings of the study overall: Depth of sequencing was expected to influence donor clonotype sharing.

This CDR3 has 15 residues. Germline CDR1 and CDR2: MNHEY and SMNVEV (reference sequence). V was shortened by 5 bases and J by 3 bases, with 14 bases between the two germline ends. The method was immunoSEQ multiplex PCR; TCRdb's version includes in-frame clones alone and lacks a portion of them. Seen here are over 400,000 clones, 90% to 97% observed once, and the top ten hold 0.055% to 0.075%. Worth noting for this clone: As yet, its antigen is unknown.

The study enrolled healthy HIV-negative adults without recent acute infections or vaccinations as donors. Naive CD45RA+ and memory CD45RA-negative subsets were split from CD4+ cells. Sequenced material: naive CD4+ T cells sorted from blood. Subset reported: CD45RA+ positively selected. The chain employs TRBV27 and TRBJ1-5; maybe TRBD1 (5 bases). The sequence was collected from a woman under 40 in good health. CDR3 protein: CASSDHPGNNQPQHF. The CDR3 DNA reads as TGTGCCAGCAGTGACCATCCAGGGAACAATCAGCCCCAGCATTTT.